This T cell receptor beta chain was recorded in a study of blood T cell repertoires in COVID-19. Study background: Whether acute or convalescent, the COVID-19 samples came from the United States, Italy and Spain. The cDNA or gDNA used as material had been derived from T cells, B-cell-depleted T cells, or PBMCs.

The CDR3 loop spans 18 amino acids. In the original workflow: Quantification of nucleated cells was approximated via reference gene primer amplification. Clones were read by immunoSEQ multiplex PCR, and TCRdb kept only the in-frame ones, dropping some. That table is the source of V, J and clone size, and D and trimming were worked out from the DNA. The sample shows over 250,000 clones, around 92% of them seen only once. Patients of the Seattle cohort, enrolled during active infection, were followed longitudinally. Sequencing was done on a sample of peripheral blood. The genes are TRBV21-1 and TRBJ2-7; no check of the table's D call, TRBD2, against the DNA was made. TRBV21-1 is given as a pseudogene. This TCR came from a young adult with COVID-19, enrolled during active disease. The CDR3 sequence is CASSKWALGRRDSYEQYF. DNA for the CDR3: TGTGCCAGCAGCAAATGGGCTCTGGGACGGAGGGATTCCTACGAGCAGTACTTC.